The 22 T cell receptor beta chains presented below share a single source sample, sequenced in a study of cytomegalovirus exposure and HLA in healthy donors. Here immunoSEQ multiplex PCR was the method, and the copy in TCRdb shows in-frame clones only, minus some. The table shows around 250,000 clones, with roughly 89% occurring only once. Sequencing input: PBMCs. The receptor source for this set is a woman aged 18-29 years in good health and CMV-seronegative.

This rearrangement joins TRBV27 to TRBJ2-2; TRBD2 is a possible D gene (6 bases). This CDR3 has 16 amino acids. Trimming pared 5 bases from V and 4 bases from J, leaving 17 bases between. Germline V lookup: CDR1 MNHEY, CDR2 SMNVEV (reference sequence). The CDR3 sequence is CASSPHWGDGTGELFF. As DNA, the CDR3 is TGTGCCAGCAGTCCCCACTGGGGGGACGGCACCGGGGAGCTGTTTTTT.

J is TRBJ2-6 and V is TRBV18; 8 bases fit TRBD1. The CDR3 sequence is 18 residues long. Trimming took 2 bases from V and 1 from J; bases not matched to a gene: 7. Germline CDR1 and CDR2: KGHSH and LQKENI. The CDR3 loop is CASSPWTGSQSGANVLTF. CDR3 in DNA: TGTGCCAGCTCACCATGGACAGGGAGCCAATCTGGGGCCAACGTCCTGACTTTC.

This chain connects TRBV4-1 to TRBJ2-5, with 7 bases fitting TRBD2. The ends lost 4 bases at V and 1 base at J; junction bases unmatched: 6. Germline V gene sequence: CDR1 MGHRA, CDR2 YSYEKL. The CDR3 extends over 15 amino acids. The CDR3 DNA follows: TGCGCCAGCAGCCCGCCAGCGGGGCCCCAAGAGACCCAGTACTTC. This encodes CASSPPAGPQETQYF.

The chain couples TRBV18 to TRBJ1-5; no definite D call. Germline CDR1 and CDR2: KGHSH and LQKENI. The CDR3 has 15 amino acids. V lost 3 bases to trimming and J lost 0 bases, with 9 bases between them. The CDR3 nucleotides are TGTGCCAGCTCACCCCCAGGCAATAGCAATCAGCCCCAGCATTTT. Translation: CASSPPGNSNQPQHF.

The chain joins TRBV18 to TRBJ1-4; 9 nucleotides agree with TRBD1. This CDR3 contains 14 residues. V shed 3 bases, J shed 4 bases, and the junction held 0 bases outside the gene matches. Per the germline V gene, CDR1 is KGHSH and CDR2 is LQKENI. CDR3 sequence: CASSPDRGNEKLFF. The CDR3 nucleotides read TGTGCCAGCTCACCGGACAGGGGTAATGAAAAACTGTTTTTT.

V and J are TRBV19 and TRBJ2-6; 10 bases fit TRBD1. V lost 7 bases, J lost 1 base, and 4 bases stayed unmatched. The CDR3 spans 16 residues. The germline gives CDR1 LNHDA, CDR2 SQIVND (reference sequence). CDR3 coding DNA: TGTGCCAGTACCCCGGGACAGGGGTCTGGGGCCAACGTCCTGACTTTC. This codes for CASTPGQGSGANVLTF.

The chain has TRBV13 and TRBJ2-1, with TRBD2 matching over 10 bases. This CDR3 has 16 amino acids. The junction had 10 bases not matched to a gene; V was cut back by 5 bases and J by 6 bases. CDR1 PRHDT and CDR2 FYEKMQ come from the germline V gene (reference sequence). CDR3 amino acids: CASSDSGGRVLNEQFF. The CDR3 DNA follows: TGTGCCAGCAGCGATAGCGGGGGGCGCGTACTCAATGAGCAGTTCTTC.

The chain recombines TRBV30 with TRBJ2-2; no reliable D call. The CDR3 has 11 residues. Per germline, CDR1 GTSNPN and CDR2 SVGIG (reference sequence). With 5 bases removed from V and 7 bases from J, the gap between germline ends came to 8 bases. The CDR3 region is CAWEENGELFF. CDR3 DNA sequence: TGTGCCTGGGAGGAAAACGGGGAGCTGTTTTTT.

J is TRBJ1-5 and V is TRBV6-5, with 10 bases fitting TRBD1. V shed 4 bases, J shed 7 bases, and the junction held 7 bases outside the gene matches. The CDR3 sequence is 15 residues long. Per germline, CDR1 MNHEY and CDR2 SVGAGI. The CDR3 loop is CASSSAGTGVQPQHF. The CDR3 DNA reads TGTGCCAGCAGTTCGGCCGGGACAGGGGTCCAGCCCCAGCATTTT.

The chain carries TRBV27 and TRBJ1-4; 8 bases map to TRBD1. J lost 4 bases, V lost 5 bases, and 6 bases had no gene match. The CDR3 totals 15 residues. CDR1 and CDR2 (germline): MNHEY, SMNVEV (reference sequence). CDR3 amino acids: CASSPRTGFNEKLFF. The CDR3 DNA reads TGTGCCAGCAGTCCCCGGACAGGGTTTAATGAAAAACTGTTTTTT.

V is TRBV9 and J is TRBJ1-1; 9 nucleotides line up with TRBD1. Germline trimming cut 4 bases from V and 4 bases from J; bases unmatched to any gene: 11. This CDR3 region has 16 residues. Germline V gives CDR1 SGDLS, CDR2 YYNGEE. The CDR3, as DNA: TGTGCCAGCAGCCCCAGCGGGACAGGGCCGGGCACTGAAGCTTTCTTT. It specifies CASSPSGTGPGTEAFF.

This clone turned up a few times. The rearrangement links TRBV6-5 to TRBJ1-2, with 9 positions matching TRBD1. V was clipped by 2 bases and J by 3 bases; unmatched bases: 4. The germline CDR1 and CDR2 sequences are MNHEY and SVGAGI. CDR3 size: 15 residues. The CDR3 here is CASSYGGQGDYGYTF. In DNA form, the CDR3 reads TGTGCCAGCAGTTACGGGGGACAGGGTGACTATGGCTACACCTTC.

The CDR3 bases are TGTGCCAGCAGCTACTTGGGACAGGGGGTACTTTTGAACACTGAAGCTTTCTTT. The encoded protein is CASSYLGQGVLLNTEAFF. The chain has TRBV5-6 and TRBJ1-1; 11 nucleotides line up with TRBD1. This CDR3 comprises 18 residues. CDR1 is SGHDT, CDR2 YYEEEE, per germline. V shed 3 bases, J shed 0 bases, and the junction held 10 bases outside the gene matches. Combining the CDR3 with reference TRBV5-6 and TRBJ1-1 gives the whole variable domain DAGVTQSPTHLIKTRGQQVTLRCSPKSGHDTVSWYQQALGQGPQFIFQYYEEEERQRGNFPDRFSGHQFPNYSSELNVNALLLGDSALYLCASSYLGQGVLLNTEAFFGQGTRLTVV.

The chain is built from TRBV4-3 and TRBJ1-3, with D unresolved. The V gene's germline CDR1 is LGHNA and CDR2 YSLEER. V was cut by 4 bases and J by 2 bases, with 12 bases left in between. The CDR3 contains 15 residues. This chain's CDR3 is CASSREGEAGNTIYF. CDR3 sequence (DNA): TGCGCCAGCAGCCGCGAGGGAGAAGCTGGAAACACCATATATTTT.

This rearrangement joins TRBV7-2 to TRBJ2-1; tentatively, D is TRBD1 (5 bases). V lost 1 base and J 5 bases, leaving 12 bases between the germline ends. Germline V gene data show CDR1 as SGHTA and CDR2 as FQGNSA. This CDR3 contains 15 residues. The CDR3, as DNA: TGTGCCAGCAGCTTAGGTCCAGGGCAGCACAATGAGCAGTTCTTC. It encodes CASSLGPGQHNEQFF.

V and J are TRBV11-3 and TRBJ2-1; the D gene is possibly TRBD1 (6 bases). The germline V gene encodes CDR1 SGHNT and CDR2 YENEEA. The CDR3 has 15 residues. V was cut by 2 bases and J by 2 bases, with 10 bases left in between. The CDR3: CASSLNRVTYNEQFF. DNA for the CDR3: TGTGCCAGCAGCTTAAACAGGGTTACCTACAATGAGCAGTTCTTC.

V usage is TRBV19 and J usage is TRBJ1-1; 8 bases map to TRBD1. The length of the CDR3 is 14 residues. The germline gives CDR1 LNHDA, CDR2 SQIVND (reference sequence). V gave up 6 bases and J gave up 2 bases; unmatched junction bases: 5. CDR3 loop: CASRETGGNTEAFF. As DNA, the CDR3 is TGTGCCAGTAGAGAAACAGGGGGAAACACTGAAGCTTTCTTT.

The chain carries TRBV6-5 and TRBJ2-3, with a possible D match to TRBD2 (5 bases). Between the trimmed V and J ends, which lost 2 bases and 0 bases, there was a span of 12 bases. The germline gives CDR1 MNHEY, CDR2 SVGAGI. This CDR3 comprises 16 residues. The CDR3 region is CASSYDRGISTDTQYF. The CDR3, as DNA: TGTGCCAGCAGTTACGACCGAGGGATAAGCACAGATACGCAGTATTTT.

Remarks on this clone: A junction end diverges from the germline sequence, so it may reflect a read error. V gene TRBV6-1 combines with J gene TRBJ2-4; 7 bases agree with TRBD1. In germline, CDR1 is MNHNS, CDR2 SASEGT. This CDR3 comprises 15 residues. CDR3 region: CASMRRGPPNNIQYF. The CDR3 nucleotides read TGTGCCAGCATGCGAAGGGGGCCGCCCAATAACATTCAGTACTTC.

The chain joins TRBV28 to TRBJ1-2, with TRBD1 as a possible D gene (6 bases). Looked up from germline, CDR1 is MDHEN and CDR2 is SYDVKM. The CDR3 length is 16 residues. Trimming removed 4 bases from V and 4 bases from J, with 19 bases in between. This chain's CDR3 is CASSSIPRTAAYGYTF. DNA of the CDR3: TGTGCCAGCAGTTCAATTCCGAGGACAGCCGCCTATGGCTACACCTTC.

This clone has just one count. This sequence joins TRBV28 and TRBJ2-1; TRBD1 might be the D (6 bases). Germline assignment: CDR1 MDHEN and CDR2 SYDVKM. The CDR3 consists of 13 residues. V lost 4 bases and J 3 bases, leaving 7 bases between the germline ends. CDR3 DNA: TGTGCCAGCAGTTCGGGACACTACAATGAGCAGTTCTTC. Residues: CASSSGHYNEQFF.

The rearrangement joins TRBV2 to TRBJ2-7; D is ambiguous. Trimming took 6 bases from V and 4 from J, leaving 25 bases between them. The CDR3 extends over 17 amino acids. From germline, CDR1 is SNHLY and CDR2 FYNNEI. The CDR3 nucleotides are TGTGCCAGCAGATCCCCGACAATGGGCGTCGACCCTTACGAGCAGTACTTC. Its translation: CASRSPTMGVDPYEQYF.